This TCR beta chain derives from a study of long-term antiretroviral therapy in people with HIV. Study background: It was about a decade after the earliest samples that the 2015 immediate-ART recommendation appeared. Study-wide results and caveats: CDR3 lengths in HIV samples spanned a narrower range than controls.

As regards this clone: Its antigen remains unidentified.

CDR3 length: 18 amino acids. V shed 1 base, J shed 0 bases, and the junction held 8 bases outside the gene matches. Germline assignment: CDR1 SGHTA and CDR2 FQGNSA. Per donor, at least one pre-ART and at least two post-ART PBMC samples were obtained. Each specimen consisted of about 1-11 million cryopreserved PBMC prior to extraction of DNA. Runs used v3.0 of the immunoSEQ assay and were done at survey level. Here immunoSEQ multiplex PCR was the method, and the copy in TCRdb shows in-frame clones only, minus some. The sample lists about 21,000 clones, roughly 86% occurring once. V gene TRBV7-2 combines with J gene TRBJ2-2; 7 positions agree with TRBD2. This clonotype was sampled from a man aged 60 to 69 with HIV. The source was unsorted PBMCs, collected 1.3 years after starting antiretroviral therapy. CDR3 protein: CASSLVGGGITNTGELFF. The DNA of the CDR3 is TGTGCCAGCAGCTTAGTGGGCGGGGGAATAACGAACACCGGGGAGCTGTTTTTT.